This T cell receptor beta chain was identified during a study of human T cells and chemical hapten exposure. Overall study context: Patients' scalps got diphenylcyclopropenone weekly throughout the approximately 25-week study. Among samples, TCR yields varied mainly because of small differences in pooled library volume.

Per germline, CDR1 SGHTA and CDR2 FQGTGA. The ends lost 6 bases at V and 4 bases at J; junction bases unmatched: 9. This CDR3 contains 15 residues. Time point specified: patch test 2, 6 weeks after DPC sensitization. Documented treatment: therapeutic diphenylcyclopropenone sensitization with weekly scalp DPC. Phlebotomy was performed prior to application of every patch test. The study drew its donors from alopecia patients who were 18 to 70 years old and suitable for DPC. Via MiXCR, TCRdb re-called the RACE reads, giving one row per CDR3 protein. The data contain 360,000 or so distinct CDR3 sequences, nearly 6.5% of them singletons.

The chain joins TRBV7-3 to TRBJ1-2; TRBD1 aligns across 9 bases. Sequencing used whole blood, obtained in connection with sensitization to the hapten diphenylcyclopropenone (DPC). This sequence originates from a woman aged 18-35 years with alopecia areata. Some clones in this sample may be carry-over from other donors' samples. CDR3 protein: CASSPGQGSVYGYTF. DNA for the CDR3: TGTGCCAGCAGTCCTGGACAGGGGTCGGTCTATGGCTACACCTTC.